This T cell receptor beta chain was identified in a study of regulatory T cells in long-lasting Graves disease (dated by TCRdb to about 2021). Some background on the complete study: Antithyroid drugs had been taken for less than 3 months by newly diagnosed Graves' disease patients. Persistent Graves' disease patients were compared with newly diagnosed Graves' disease patients by peripheral blood TCR sequencing and RNA sequencing. The study was registered as a clinical trial and conducted in China. A total of around 35 samples were covered by TCR sequencing, comprising roughly 13 persistent and around 20 newly diagnosed Graves' disease patients.

As regards this clonotype: Its antigen has not been determined. Base qualities were left out, and no much larger clone turns up one base away.

The CDR3 covers 15 residues, taking in both the cysteine and the phenylalanine. Of the read, only the CDR3 DNA is kept; its 45 bases are in frame from base 1. CDR1 and CDR2 were assigned from the germline V gene as MGHDK and SYGVNS. The junction shows trimming of 8 bases on V and 5 bases on J, plus 18 bases between the germline ends. Paper-wide results and their limitations: Sequencing and analysis were restricted to the TCR beta chain. A larger number of public clonotypes was shared among persistent patients (around 2,700) than among newly diagnosed patients (approximately 1,000). Preferential use of TRBV28, TRBJ1-2 and TRBJ2-5 was observed in persistent disease, whereas TRBV20-1 and TRBJ2-1 were favored in newly diagnosed disease. Compared with newly diagnosed patients, patients with persistent Graves' disease had lower TCR Shannon entropy and fewer highly expanded clones, which suggests clonal expansion. Only peripheral blood was studied, because thyroid tissue, the primary lesion, was inaccessible. As a limitation, the authors acknowledged that the small sample size may reduce accuracy.

Libraries came from multiplex PCR. The instrument was an Illumina HiSeq 4000. CDR3 regions were amplified by Arm-PCR with iRepertoire HTBI primers to construct TCR beta libraries. PCR products were gel purified before sequencing. Under the source paper's analysis protocol: Gene usage analysis of CDR3 amino acid clonotypes used the 62 TRBV and approximately 13 TRBJ segments found across samples. COPE and FqMerger were used to merge filtered high-quality paired reads into contigs. BLAST was used to align contigs to IMGT TRBV, TRBD and TRBJ reference genes, with CDR3 defined following IMGT. Any clonotype with a frequency above 0.1% was classified as a highly expanded clone. Repertoire diversity was measured by Shannon entropy, and V-J evenness by the Gini coefficient. A clonotype was considered public if more than one individual shared it. TCRdb redid the processing of the public reads, applying fastp at Q25 and MiXCR, and retained in-frame beta chains. All rows with the same CDR3 protein become a single entry with the most common DNA and genes. It is TCRdb's table, rather than the study itself, that gives the V and J calls and clone size. For this sample the table gives 300,000 to 400,000 distinct CDR3 sequences, of which less than 20% were detected only once. The ten largest account for about 20% of the sample.

The time point label of this sample denotes: newly diagnosed GD, antithyroid drugs for less than 3 months. RNA was extracted from PBMCs in TRIzol for both TCR sequencing and RNA sequencing. Graves' disease was diagnosed according to American Thyroid Association guidelines. Patients for the study were recruited at an endocrinology department in Xi'an, China. Each patient gave around 9 milliliters of peripheral blood, collected in an EDTA anticoagulant tube. Ficoll Paque Plus density gradient separation was used to isolate PBMCs, and no additional T cell sorting was done. RNA quality was checked with an Agilent 2100 Bioanalyzer and agarose gel, and concentration with a NanoDrop 2000.

The chain is assembled from TRBV25-1 and TRBJ1-4; the D gene is not confidently resolved. Sample: peripheral blood mononuclear cells (PBMCs), taken at new diagnosis, from a patient treated with antithyroid drugs. The source of this sequence is a female donor with Graves disease. CDR3 reads: CASAAPPGENEKLFF. The DNA sequence is TGTGCCAGCGCAGCCCCTCCCGGAGAGAATGAAAAACTGTTTTTT.